The clone carrying this T cell receptor beta chain was counted only a few times. No antigen is known for it. The data were taken from a study of T cells after yellow fever vaccination. 5'RACE template switching produced TCR cDNA carrying a universal primer site and UMIs. TCRdb fed the 5' RACE reads into MiXCR, producing one record per CDR3 protein. Altogether around 310,000 distinct CDR3 sequences are present, roughly 8.7% being singletons, with the ten largest covering 18%. Broader study findings: Shared CD4/CD8 clonotypes were a small share, likely from convergent recombination.

Germline V gene data show CDR1 as SQVTM and CDR2 as ANQGSEA. V shed 8 bases, J shed 2 bases, and the junction held 7 bases outside the gene matches. CDR3 length: 13 amino acids. The TCR originated in a man younger than 35 who received the YFV17D yellow fever vaccine. Specimen: PBMCs, collected on the day of the first yellow fever vaccination. The genes are TRBV29-1 and TRBJ1-1, with TRBD1 matching 8 bases. In DNA, the CDR3 is TGCAGCCCGCGACAGGGGCTTAACACTGAAGCTTTCTTT. Protein sequence: CSPRQGLNTEAFF.